Following are 23 T cell receptor beta chains from one sample sequenced in a study of T cell changes during pregnancy in multiple sclerosis. Produced via immunoSEQ multiplex PCR; TCRdb's table is partial and in-frame only. This sample has 85,000 to 120,000 clones; around 93% occur once, and the top ten carry approximately 1.6%. Sample: peripheral blood, taken after pregnancy. Receptors originate from a female donor with multiple sclerosis, enrolled in a pregnancy study.

The chain uses TRBV25-1 and TRBJ1-1; TRBD1 is a possible D gene (6 bases). Germline V gene data show CDR1 as MGHDK and CDR2 as SYGVNS. The CDR3 has 16 amino acids. Between the trimmed V and J ends, which lost 6 bases and 0 bases, there was a span of 17 bases. CDR3 sequence (DNA): TGTGCCAGCAGCGAGAGTACCCGGACAGTGAACACTGAAGCTTTCTTT. Amino acid sequence: CASSESTRTVNTEAFF. Full variable domain (remainder filled in from reference TRBV25-1 and TRBJ1-1): EADIYQTPRYLVIGTGKKITLECSQTMGHDKMYWYQQDPGMELHLIHYSYGVNSTEKGDLSSESTVSRIRTEHFPLTLESARPSHTSQYLCASSESTRTVNTEAFFGQGTRLTVV.

The chain joins TRBV2 to TRBJ2-5, with D possibly being TRBD2 (5 bases). The ends were cut back, 7 bases at V and 1 base at J, with 10 bases in the middle. The CDR3 runs 13 residues. Germline CDR1 reads SNHLY; CDR2 reads FYNNEI. Here the CDR3 DNA reads TGTGCCAGCAACCGGGGATCCCAAGAGACCCAGTACTTC. Its translation: CASNRGSQETQYF.

The chain combines TRBV6-5 with TRBJ1-4; 9 nucleotides line up with TRBD1. In germline, CDR1 is MNHEY, CDR2 SVGAGI. J gave up 14 bases and V 6 bases, and 16 bases lay outside the gene matches. This CDR3 has 15 residues. The CDR3 region has the DNA TGTGCCAGCAGCCGTCTCCGGACAGGGGCGAAGAAGCTGTTTTTT. This sequence encodes CASSRLRTGAKKLFF.

This chain uses TRBV9 with TRBJ1-2; 7 positions match TRBD1. Germline trimming cut 0 bases from V and 2 bases from J; bases unmatched to any gene: 4. Germline V gene lookup returns CDR1 SGDLS and CDR2 YYNGEE. The CDR3 has 15 amino acids. For the CDR3, the DNA is TGTGCCAGCAGCGTAGAGCCAGGGGGAAACTATGGCTACACCTTC. Translating gives CASSVEPGGNYGYTF.

This clone showed up just once. The chain recombines TRBV10-3 with TRBJ2-1; TRBD2 aligns across 11 bases. Germline V gene sequence: CDR1 ENHRY, CDR2 SYGVKD. Trimming took 7 bases from V and 5 from J; bases not matched to a gene: 7. The CDR3 is 15 residues long. CDR3 nucleotide sequence: TGTGCCATCACCGCGGGACTAGCGGTTAACAATGAGCAGTTCTTC. Translation gives CAITAGLAVNNEQFF.

This rearrangement joins TRBV7-3 to TRBJ2-1; 14 bases are shared with TRBD2. The trim removed 4 bases at V and 10 bases at J, leaving 3 bases unmatched. The CDR3 runs to 14 residues. The germline V gene has CDR1 SGHTA and CDR2 FQGTGA. As DNA, the CDR3 is TGTGCCAGCAGCTCCGGGACTAGCGGGGGAGAGCAGTTCTTC. This encodes CASSSGTSGGEQFF.

A remark on this clone: Distinct nucleotide sequences in the sample also encode this CDR3. The chain combines TRBV5-1 with TRBJ2-7; D perhaps matches TRBD2 (5 bases). The CDR3 consists of 13 residues. V was pared by 8 bases and J by 3 bases, with 15 bases between. Germline-derived CDR1 and CDR2 are SGHRS and YFSETQ. The DNA of the CDR3 is TGCGCCAGTTCTTCGACGGGGAACTACGAGCAGTACTTC. Translated, it gives CASSSTGNYEQYF.

The chain carries TRBV9 and TRBJ2-1; D perhaps matches TRBD1 (6 bases). Germline-derived CDR1 and CDR2 are SGDLS and YYNGEE. Trimming took 3 bases from V and 0 from J, leaving 13 bases between them. This CDR3 has 16 residues. This chain's CDR3 is CASSGQADSSYNEQFF. The CDR3 DNA reads as TGTGCCAGCAGCGGACAGGCCGATAGCTCCTACAATGAGCAGTTCTTC.

The chain has TRBV9 and TRBJ1-2; D is ambiguous. The V gene lost 0 bases and the J gene lost 0 bases, with 9 bases spanning the gap. The CDR3 is 15 residues long. Germline V gene sequence: CDR1 SGDLS, CDR2 YYNGEE. CDR3 sequence: CASSVGSRANYGYTF. CDR3 nucleotides: TGTGCCAGCAGCGTAGGATCCCGGGCTAACTATGGCTACACCTTC.

The rearrangement uses TRBV10-3 and TRBJ2-1; 9 nucleotides agree with TRBD2. The CDR3 loop spans 13 amino acids. Unmatched junction bases numbered 0, after V lost 2 bases and J lost 7 bases. Germline V gene lookup returns CDR1 ENHRY and CDR2 SYGVKD. In DNA form, the CDR3 reads TGTGCCATCAGTGAGAGCGGGGGGAATGAGCAGTTCTTC. Translated: CAISESGGNEQFF.

This chain uses TRBV28 with TRBJ2-7; D may be TRBD2 (5 bases). CDR3 size: 15 residues. Trimming took off 6 bases at V and 0 bases at J, with 15 bases between the two ends. Per germline, CDR1 MDHEN and CDR2 SYDVKM. The CDR3: CASRGSGSGSYEQYF. CDR3 nucleotide sequence: TGTGCCAGCAGGGGCTCGGGGAGCGGCTCCTACGAGCAGTACTTC.

V and J are TRBV7-8 and TRBJ2-7, with 7 nucleotides matching TRBD1. Per germline, CDR1 SGHVS and CDR2 FQNEAQ. Germline trimming cut 4 bases from V and 3 bases from J; bases unmatched to any gene: 3. The length of the CDR3 is 13 residues. In DNA form, the CDR3 reads TGTGCCAGCAGCTCAGGACAGGACTACGAGCAGTACTTC. The encoded protein is CASSSGQDYEQYF. Looking up the rest from reference TRBV7-8 and TRBJ2-7 gives the full variable domain: GAGVSQSPRYKVAKRGQDVALRCDPISGHVSLFWYQQALGQGPEFLTYFQNEAQLDKSGLPSDRFFAERPEGSVSTLKIQRTQQEDSAVYLCASSSGQDYEQYFGPGTRLTVT.

CDR3 in DNA: TGTGCCATCAGTGAGTCAGGCGGCGAAAGTGGCTACACCTTC. Protein product: CAISESGGESGYTF. The rearrangement uses TRBV10-3 and TRBJ1-2; D remains ambiguous. V was pared by 0 bases and J by 7 bases, with 12 bases between. The germline V gene has CDR1 ENHRY and CDR2 SYGVKD. The CDR3 length is 14 residues.

In this sample, this clone turned up a few times. The V and J genes are TRBV9 and TRBJ1-1; perhaps TRBD1 as D (5 bases). The CDR3 has 16 amino acids. V dropped 0 bases and J dropped 3 bases, with 15 bases sitting between them. The germline CDR1 and CDR2 sequences are SGDLS and YYNGEE. This CDR3 is CASSVGIRVKDTEAFF. For the CDR3, the DNA is TGTGCCAGCAGCGTAGGGATCAGGGTGAAGGACACTGAAGCTTTCTTT.

This clone was recorded only once. This sequence joins TRBV6-5 and TRBJ1-2, with D possibly matching TRBD1 (5 bases). The V gene's germline CDR1 is MNHEY and CDR2 SVGAGI. The ends were cut back, 8 bases at V and 4 bases at J, with 8 bases in the middle. This CDR3 region has 11 residues. The CDR3 DNA sequence: TGTGCCAGCTTGGGGGGCTATGGCTACACCTTC. Its translation is CASLGGYGYTF.

J is TRBJ1-4 and V is TRBV18; D is possibly TRBD1 (5 bases). Germline CDR1 KGHSH, CDR2 LQKENI. The CDR3 has 15 residues. V lost 2 bases and J 4 bases, leaving 11 bases between the germline ends. Written as DNA, the CDR3 is TGTGCCAGCTCACCATTCCTGGGGCGTAATGAAAAACTGTTTTTT. This encodes CASSPFLGRNEKLFF.

The V and J genes are TRBV7-9 and TRBJ1-1; tentatively, D is TRBD1 (5 bases). The germline V gene encodes CDR1 SEHNR and CDR2 FQNEAQ (reference sequence). CDR3 length: 13 amino acids. The V end lost 5 bases, the J end lost 1 base, and 8 bases lay between the germline ends. The CDR3 spells CASSLTGNTEAFF. DNA of the CDR3: TGTGCCAGCAGCCTTACAGGGAACACTGAAGCTTTCTTT.

J is TRBJ2-7 and V is TRBV28, with a weak D call TRBD2 (5 bases). The CDR3 runs to 17 residues. Germline V gene sequence: CDR1 MDHEN, CDR2 SYDVKM. The V end was cut by 7 bases, the J end by 4 bases, with 26 bases between. CDR3: CASTPTRTGILGYEQYF. The CDR3 region has the DNA TGTGCCAGCACCCCGACTCGGACGGGGATTCTAGGTTACGAGCAGTACTTC.

This chain links TRBV9 with TRBJ1-1; 10 bases agree with TRBD1. Germline V gene sequence: CDR1 SGDLS, CDR2 YYNGEE. The ends lost 3 bases at V and 5 bases at J; junction bases unmatched: 10. The CDR3 is 16 residues long. This CDR3 reads CASSAPGQGKGTEAFF. CDR3 DNA sequence: TGTGCCAGCAGCGCACCGGGACAGGGGAAAGGGACTGAAGCTTTCTTT. The full variable domain, rest sourced from reference TRBV9 and TRBJ1-1, is DSGVTQTPKHLITATGQRVTLRCSPRSGDLSVYWYQQSLDQGLQFLIQYYNGEERAKGNILERFSAQQFPDLHSELNLSSLELGDSALYFCASSAPGQGKGTEAFFGQGTRLTVV.

The gene calls are TRBV9 and TRBJ2-3; 7 bases match TRBD2. Trimming took 0 bases from V and 10 from J; bases not matched to a gene: 8. Per the germline V gene, CDR1 is SGDLS and CDR2 is YYNGEE. There are 14 residues in the CDR3. This CDR3 is CASSVGMGRVAQYF. The CDR3 DNA sequence: TGTGCCAGCAGCGTAGGTATGGGGAGGGTGGCGCAGTATTTT. The entire variable domain, with the rest obtained from reference TRBV9 and TRBJ2-3, is as follows: DSGVTQTPKHLITATGQRVTLRCSPRSGDLSVYWYQQSLDQGLQFLIQYYNGEERAKGNILERFSAQQFPDLHSELNLSSLELGDSALYFCASSVGMGRVAQYFGPGTRLTVL.

This chain connects TRBV19 to TRBJ2-7, with a weak D call TRBD2 (6 bases). Trimming removed 5 bases from V and 3 bases from J, with 20 bases in between. In germline, CDR1 is LNHDA, CDR2 SQIVND (reference sequence). The CDR3 runs to 16 residues. The CDR3 protein is CASSLVGGTEVYEQYF. The CDR3 DNA reads TGTGCCAGTAGTCTCGTAGGCGGGACGGAGGTCTACGAGCAGTACTTC.

This clone was detected only a few times. The chain employs TRBV6-5 and TRBJ1-1, with D unresolved. Trimming shortened V by 5 bases and J by 4 bases, and 11 bases separated the two germline ends. Germline values: CDR1 MNHEY, CDR2 SVGAGI. This CDR3 contains 13 residues. This chain's CDR3 is CASSATFVTEAFF. DNA of the CDR3: TGTGCCAGCAGTGCGACATTTGTCACTGAAGCTTTCTTT.

The chain is built from TRBV5-1 and TRBJ2-1; D gene unclear. CDR3 length: 15 amino acids. CDR1 and CDR2 (germline): SGHRS, YFSETQ. Between the trimmed V and J ends, which lost 1 base and 6 bases, there was a span of 14 bases. The CDR3 coding sequence is TGCGCCAGCAGCTTGTTTCGAGTCGAAGCCAATGAGCAGTTCTTC. Its protein product is CASSLFRVEANEQFF.